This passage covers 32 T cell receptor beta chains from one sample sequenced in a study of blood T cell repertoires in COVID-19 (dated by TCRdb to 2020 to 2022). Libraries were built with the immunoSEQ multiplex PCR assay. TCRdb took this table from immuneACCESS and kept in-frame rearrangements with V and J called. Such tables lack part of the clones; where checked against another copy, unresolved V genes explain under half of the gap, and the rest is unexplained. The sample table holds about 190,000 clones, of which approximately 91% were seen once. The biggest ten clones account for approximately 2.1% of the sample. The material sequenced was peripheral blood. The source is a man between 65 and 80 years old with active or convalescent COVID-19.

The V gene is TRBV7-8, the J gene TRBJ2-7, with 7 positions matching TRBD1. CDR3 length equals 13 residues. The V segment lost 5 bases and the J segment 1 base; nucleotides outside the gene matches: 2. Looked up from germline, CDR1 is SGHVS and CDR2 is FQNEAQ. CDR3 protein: CASSVQGSYEQYF. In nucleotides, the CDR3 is TGTGCCAGCAGCGTACAGGGGTCCTACGAGCAGTACTTC.

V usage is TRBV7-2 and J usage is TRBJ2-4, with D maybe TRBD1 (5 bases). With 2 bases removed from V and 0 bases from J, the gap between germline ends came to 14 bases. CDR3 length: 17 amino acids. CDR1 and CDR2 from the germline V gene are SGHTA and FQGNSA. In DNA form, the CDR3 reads TGTGCCAGCAGCTTAACCCGACAGACCCTAGCCAAAAACATTCAGTACTTC. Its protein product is CASSLTRQTLAKNIQYF. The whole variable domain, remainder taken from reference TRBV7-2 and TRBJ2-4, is GAGVSQSPSNKVTEKGKDVELRCDPISGHTALYWYRQSLGQGLEFLIYFQGNSAPDKSGLPSDRFSAERTGGSVSTLTIQRTQQEDSAVYLCASSLTRQTLAKNIQYFGAGTRLSVL.

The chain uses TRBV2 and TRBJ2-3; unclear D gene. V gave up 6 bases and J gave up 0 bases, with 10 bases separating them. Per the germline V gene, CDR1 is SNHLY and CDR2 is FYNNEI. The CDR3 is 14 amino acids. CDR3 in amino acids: CASRLRASTDTQYF. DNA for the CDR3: TGTGCCAGCAGGCTAAGAGCTAGCACAGATACGCAGTATTTT.

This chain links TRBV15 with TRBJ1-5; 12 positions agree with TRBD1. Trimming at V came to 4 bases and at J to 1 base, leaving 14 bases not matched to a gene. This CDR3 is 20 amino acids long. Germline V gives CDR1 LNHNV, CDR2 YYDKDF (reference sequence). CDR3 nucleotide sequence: TGTGCCACCAGCACCCGGGGGGGGACAGGGGGCCTGATAAGCAATCAGCCCCAGCATTTT. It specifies CATSTRGGTGGLISNQPQHF.

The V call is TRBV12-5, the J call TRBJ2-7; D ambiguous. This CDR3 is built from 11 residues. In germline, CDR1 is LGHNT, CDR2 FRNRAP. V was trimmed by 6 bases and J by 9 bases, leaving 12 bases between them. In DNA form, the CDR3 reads TGTGCTAGTGGACCCTATCACGGGCAGTACTTC. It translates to CASGPYHGQYF. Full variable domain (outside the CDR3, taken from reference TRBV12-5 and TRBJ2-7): DARVTQTPRHKVTEMGQEVTMRCQPILGHNTVFWYRQTMMQGLELLAYFRNRAPLDDSGMPKDRFSAEMPDATLATLKIQPSEPRDSAVYFCASGPYHGQYFGPGTRLTVT.

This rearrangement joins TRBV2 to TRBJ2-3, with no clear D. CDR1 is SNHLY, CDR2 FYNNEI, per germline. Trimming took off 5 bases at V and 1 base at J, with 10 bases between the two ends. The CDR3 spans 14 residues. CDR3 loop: CASSYMPGTDTQYF. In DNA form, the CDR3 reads TGTGCCAGCAGTTATATGCCAGGCACAGATACGCAGTATTTT.

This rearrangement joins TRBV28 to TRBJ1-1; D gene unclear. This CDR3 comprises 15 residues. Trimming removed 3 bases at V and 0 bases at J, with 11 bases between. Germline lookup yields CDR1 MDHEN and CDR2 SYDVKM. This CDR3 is CASSLRGHLNTEAFF. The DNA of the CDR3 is TGTGCCAGCAGTTTGAGAGGTCATCTGAACACTGAAGCTTTCTTT.

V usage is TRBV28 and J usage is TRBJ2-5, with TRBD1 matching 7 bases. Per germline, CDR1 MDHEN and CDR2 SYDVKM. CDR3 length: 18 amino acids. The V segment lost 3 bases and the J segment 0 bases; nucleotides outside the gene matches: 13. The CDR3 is CASSFPPRDRQDQETQYF. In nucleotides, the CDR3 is TGTGCCAGCAGTTTTCCCCCACGGGACAGACAGGACCAAGAGACCCAGTACTTC.

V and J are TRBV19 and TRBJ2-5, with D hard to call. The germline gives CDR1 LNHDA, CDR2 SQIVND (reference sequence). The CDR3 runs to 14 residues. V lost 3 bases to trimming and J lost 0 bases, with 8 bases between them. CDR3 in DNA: TGTGCCAGTAGTATGCACAGAAACCAAGAGACCCAGTACTTC. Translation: CASSMHRNQETQYF. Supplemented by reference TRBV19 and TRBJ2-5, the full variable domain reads DGGITQSPKYLFRKEGQNVTLSCEQNLNHDAMYWYRQDPGQGLRLIYYSQIVNDFQKGDIAEGYSVSREKKESFPLTVTSAQKNPTAFYLCASSMHRNQETQYFGPGTRLLVL.

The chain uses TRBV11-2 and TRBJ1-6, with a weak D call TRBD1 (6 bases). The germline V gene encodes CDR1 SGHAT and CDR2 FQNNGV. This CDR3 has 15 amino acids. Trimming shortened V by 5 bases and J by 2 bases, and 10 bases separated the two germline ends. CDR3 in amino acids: CASSPGQPYNSPLHF. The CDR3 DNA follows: TGTGCCAGCAGCCCAGGACAGCCCTATAATTCACCCCTCCACTTT.

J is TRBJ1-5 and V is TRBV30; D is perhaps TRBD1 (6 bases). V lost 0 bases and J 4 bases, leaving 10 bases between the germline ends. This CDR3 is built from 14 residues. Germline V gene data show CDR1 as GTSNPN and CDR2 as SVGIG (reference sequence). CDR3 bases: TGTGCCTGGAGTGTCGGGGGGGCGAATCAGCCCCAGCATTTT. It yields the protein CAWSVGGANQPQHF.

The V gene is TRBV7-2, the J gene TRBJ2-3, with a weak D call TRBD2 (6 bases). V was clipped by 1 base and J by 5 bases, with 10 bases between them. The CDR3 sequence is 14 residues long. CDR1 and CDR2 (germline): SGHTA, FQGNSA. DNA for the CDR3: TGTGCCAGCAGCTTAGACGGGACTTTAGATACGCAGTATTTT. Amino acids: CASSLDGTLDTQYF. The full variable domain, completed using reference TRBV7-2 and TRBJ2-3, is GAGVSQSPSNKVTEKGKDVELRCDPISGHTALYWYRQSLGQGLEFLIYFQGNSAPDKSGLPSDRFSAERTGGSVSTLTIQRTQQEDSAVYLCASSLDGTLDTQYFGPGTRLTVL.

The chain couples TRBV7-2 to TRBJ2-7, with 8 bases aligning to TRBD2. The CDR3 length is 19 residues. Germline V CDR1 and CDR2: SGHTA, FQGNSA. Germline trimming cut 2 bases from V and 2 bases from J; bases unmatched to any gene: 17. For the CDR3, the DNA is TGTGCCAGCAGCTTACGTTGGCGGGAGGCCTATAGCCCCCCCTACGAGCAGTACTTC. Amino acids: CASSLRWREAYSPPYEQYF.

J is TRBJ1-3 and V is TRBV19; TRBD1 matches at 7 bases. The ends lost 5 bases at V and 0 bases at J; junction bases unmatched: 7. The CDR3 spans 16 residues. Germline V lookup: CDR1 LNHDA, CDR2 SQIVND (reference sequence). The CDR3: CASSVYRDSSGNTIYF. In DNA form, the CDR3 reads TGTGCCAGTAGTGTCTACAGGGACAGCTCTGGAAACACCATATATTTT.

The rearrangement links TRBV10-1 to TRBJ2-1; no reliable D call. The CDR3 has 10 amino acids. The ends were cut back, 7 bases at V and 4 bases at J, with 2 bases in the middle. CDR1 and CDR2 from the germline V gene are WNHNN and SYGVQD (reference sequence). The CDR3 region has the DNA TGCGCCAGCACATACAATGAGCAGTTCTTC. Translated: CASTYNEQFF.

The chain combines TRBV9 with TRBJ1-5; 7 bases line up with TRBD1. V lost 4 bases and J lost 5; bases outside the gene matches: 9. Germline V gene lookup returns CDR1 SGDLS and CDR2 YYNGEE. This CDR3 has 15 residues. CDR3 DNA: TGTGCCAGCAGCCAGGGGGTAGGGGGCTATCAGCCCCAGCATTTT. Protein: CASSQGVGGYQPQHF.

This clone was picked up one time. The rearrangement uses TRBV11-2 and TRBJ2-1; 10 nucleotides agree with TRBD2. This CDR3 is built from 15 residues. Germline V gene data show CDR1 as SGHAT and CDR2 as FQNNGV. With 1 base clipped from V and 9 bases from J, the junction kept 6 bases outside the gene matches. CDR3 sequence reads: CASSLGLAGVTEQFF. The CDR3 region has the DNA TGTGCCAGCAGCTTAGGTCTAGCGGGAGTGACTGAGCAGTTCTTC. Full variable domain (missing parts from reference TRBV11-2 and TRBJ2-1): EAGVAQSPRYKIIEKRQSVAFWCNPISGHATLYWYQQILGQGPKLLIQFQNNGVVDDSQLPKDRFSAERLKGVDSTLKIQPAKLEDSAVYLCASSLGLAGVTEQFFGPGTRLTVL.

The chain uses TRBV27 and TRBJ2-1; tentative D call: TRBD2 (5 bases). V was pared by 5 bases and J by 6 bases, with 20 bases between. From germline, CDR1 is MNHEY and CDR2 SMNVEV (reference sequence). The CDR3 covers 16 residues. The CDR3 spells CASSPTDYPKRNEQFF. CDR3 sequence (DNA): TGTGCCAGCAGTCCTACCGACTACCCTAAGCGCAATGAGCAGTTCTTC.

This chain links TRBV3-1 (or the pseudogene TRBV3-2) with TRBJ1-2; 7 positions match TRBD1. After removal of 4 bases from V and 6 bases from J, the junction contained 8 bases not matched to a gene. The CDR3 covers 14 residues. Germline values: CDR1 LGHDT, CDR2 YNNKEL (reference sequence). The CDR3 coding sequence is TGTGCCAGCAGCCGCCGACAGGGAGTGGATGGCTACACCTTC. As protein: CASSRRQGVDGYTF.

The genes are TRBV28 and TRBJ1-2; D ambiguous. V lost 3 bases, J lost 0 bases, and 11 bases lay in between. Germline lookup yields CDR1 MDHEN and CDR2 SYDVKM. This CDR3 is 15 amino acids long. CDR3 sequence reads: CASSLGLQTNYGYTF. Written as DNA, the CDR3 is TGTGCCAGCAGTTTGGGCCTGCAGACTAACTATGGCTACACCTTC.

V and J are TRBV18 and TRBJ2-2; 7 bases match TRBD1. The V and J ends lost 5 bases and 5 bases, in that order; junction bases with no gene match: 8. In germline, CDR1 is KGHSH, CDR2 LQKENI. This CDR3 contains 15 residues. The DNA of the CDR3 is TGTGCCAGCTCAGCCTCGACAGGGCGGACCGGGGAGCTGTTTTTT. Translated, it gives CASSASTGRTGELFF. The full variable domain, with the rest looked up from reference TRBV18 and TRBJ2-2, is NAGVMQNPRHLVRRRGQEARLRCSPMKGHSHVYWYRQLPEEGLKFMVYLQKENIIDESGMPKERFSAEFPKEGPSILRIQQVVRGDSAAYFCASSASTGRTGELFFGEGSRLTVL.

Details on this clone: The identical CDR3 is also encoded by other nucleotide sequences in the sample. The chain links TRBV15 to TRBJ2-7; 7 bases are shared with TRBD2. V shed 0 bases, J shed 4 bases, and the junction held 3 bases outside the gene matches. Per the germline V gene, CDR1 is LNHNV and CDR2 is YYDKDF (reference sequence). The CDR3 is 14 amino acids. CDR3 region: CATSRDRGRYEQYF. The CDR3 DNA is TGTGCCACCAGCAGAGATCGCGGGAGATACGAGCAGTACTTC.

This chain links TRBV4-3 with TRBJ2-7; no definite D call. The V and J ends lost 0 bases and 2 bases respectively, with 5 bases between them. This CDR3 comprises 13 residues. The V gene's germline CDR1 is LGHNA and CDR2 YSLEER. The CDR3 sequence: CASSQDSTYEQYF. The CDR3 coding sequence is TGCGCCAGCAGCCAAGATTCCACCTACGAGCAGTACTTC.

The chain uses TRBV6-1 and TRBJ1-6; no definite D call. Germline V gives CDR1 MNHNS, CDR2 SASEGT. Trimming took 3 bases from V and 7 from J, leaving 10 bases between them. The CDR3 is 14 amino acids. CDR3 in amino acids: CASSERTGNSPLHF. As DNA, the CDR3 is TGTGCCAGCAGTGAGCGGACGGGGAATTCACCCCTCCACTTT.

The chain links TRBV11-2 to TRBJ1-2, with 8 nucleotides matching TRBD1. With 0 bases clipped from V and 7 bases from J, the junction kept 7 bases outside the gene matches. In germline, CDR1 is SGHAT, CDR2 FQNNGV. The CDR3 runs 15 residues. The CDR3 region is CASSLDTTTGVGYTF. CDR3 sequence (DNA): TGTGCCAGCAGCTTAGACACCACGACAGGGGTTGGCTACACCTTC. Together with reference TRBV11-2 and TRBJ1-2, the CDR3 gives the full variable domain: EAGVAQSPRYKIIEKRQSVAFWCNPISGHATLYWYQQILGQGPKLLIQFQNNGVVDDSQLPKDRFSAERLKGVDSTLKIQPAKLEDSAVYLCASSLDTTTGVGYTFGSGTRLTVV.

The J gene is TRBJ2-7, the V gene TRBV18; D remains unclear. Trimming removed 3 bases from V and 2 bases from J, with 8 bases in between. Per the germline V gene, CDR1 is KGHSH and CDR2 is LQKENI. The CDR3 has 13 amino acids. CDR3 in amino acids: CASSPAVPYEQYF. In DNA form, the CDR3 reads TGTGCCAGCTCACCCGCAGTCCCCTACGAGCAGTACTTC.

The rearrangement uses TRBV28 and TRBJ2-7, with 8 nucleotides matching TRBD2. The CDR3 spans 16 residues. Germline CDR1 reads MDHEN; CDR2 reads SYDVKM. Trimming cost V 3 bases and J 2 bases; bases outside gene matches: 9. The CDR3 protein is CASSFLAGGRTYEQYF. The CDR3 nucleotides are TGTGCCAGCAGTTTTTTGGCGGGGGGTCGAACCTACGAGCAGTACTTC.

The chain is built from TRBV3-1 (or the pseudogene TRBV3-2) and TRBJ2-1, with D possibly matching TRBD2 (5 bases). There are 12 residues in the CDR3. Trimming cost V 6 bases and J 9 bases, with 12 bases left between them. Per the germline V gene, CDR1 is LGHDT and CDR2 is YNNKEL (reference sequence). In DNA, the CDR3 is TGTGCCAGCAGTTACTACGAGGGTGAGCAGTTCTTC. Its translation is CASSYYEGEQFF.

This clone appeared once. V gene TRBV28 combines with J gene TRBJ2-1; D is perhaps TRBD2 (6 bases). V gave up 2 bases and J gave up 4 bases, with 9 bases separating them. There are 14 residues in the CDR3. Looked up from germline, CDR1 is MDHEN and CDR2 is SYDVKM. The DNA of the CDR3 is TGTGCCAGCAGTTTAGCGGGGCGATACAATGAGCAGTTCTTC. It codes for CASSLAGRYNEQFF.

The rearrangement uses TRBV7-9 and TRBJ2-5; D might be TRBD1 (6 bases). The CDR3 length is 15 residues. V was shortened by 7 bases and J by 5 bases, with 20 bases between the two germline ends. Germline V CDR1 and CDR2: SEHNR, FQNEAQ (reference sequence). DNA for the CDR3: TGTGCCAGCACCAAATCGGGAAGGGGGTGGGAGACCCAGTACTTC. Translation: CASTKSGRGWETQYF.

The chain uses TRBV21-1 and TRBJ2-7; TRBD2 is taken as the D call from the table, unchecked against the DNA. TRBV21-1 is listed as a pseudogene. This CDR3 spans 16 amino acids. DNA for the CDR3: TGTGCCAGCAGCAAAGCGTTGAAGCGGGGCTCCTACGAGCAGTACTTC. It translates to CASSKALKRGSYEQYF.

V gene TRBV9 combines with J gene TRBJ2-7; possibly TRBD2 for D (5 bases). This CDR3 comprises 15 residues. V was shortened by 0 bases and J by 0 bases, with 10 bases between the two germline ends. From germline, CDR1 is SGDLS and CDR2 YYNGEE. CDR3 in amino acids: CASSVGGADSYEQYF. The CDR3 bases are TGTGCCAGCAGCGTAGGGGGAGCGGACTCCTACGAGCAGTACTTC.